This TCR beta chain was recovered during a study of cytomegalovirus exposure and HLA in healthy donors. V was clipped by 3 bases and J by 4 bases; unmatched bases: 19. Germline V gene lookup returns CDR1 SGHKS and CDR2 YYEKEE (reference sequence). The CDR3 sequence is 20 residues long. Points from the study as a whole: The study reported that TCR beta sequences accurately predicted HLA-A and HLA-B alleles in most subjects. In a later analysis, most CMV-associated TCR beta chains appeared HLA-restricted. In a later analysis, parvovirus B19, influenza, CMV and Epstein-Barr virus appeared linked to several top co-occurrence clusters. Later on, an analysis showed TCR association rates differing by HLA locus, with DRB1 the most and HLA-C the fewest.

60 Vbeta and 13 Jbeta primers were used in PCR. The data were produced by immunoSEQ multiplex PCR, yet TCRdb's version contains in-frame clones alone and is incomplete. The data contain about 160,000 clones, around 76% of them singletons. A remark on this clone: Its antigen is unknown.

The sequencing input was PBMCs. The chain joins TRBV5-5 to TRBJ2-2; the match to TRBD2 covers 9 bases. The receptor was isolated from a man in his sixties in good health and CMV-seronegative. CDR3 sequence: CASSYFPGLALLRGTGELFF. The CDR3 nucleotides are TGTGCCAGCAGCTATTTTCCGGGACTAGCTCTACTACGGGGCACCGGGGAGCTGTTTTTT.